The 14 T cell receptor beta chains below all came from one sample that was sequenced in a study of OX40 agonist ivuxolimab in advanced cancers. The method was immunoSEQ multiplex PCR; TCRdb's version includes in-frame clones alone and lacks a portion of them. The sample shows more than 45,000 clones, roughly 84% of them seen only once. Sequences were derived from CD4+ or CD8+ T cells sorted from blood, sampled in a trial of the OX40 agonist ivuxolimab. Every receptor here comes from an adult with an advanced solid tumor such as melanoma, head and neck, liver or kidney cancer.

This rearrangement joins TRBV13 to TRBJ2-5; D uncertain. Germline V CDR1 and CDR2: PRHDT, FYEKMQ (reference sequence). This CDR3 has 11 amino acids. V lost 2 bases and J 5 bases, leaving 3 bases between the germline ends. CDR3 region: CASSLQETQYF. CDR3 DNA: TGTGCCAGCAGCTTACAGGAGACCCAGTACTTC.

The V call is TRBV15, the J call TRBJ1-4, with no clear D. V shed 0 bases and J shed 5 bases, with 13 bases lying between them. Germline CDR1 LNHNV, CDR2 YYDKDF (reference sequence). The CDR3 length is 16 residues. This CDR3 reads CATSRDGGIPNEKLFF. The CDR3 DNA is TGTGCCACCAGCAGAGATGGAGGGATACCGAATGAAAAACTGTTTTTT.

The chain links TRBV7-2 to TRBJ1-5; D uncertain. The CDR3 runs 16 residues. The germline CDR1 and CDR2 sequences are SGHTA and FQGNSA. Deletions cut 5 bases from V and 2 bases from J, with 16 bases between. The DNA for the CDR3 is TGTGCCAGCAGCCCCTCGGCCCCCTGGGGCAATCAGCCCCAGCATTTT. Protein product: CASSPSAPWGNQPQHF.

The rearrangement joins TRBV29-1 to TRBJ1-2, with D possibly matching TRBD1 (5 bases). This CDR3 region has 13 residues. Trimming took off 7 bases at V and 8 bases at J, with 20 bases between the two ends. The germline CDR1 and CDR2 sequences are SQVTM and ANQGSEA. CDR3 sequence: CSAMLTGTRGYTF. The DNA of the CDR3 is TGCAGCGCCATGCTTACGGGGACGAGGGGCTACACCTTC.

CDR3 bases: TGCGCCAGCAGCTTGTCAGGACAGCGTAACGAGCAGTACTTC. This codes for CASSLSGQRNEQYF. The chain has TRBV5-1 and TRBJ2-7, with D tentatively TRBD1 (6 bases). The CDR3 length is 14 residues. The V end lost 1 base, the J end lost 5 bases, and 13 bases lay between the germline ends. Germline V gene sequence: CDR1 SGHRS, CDR2 YFSETQ.

The chain uses TRBV7-9 and TRBJ1-6; no clear D gene. V lost 1 base and J 8 bases, leaving 3 bases between the germline ends. Germline values: CDR1 SEHNR, CDR2 FQNEAQ (reference sequence). The CDR3 has 12 residues. The CDR3 loop is CASSLGDSPLHF. The DNA for the CDR3 is TGTGCCAGCAGCTTAGGTGATTCACCCCTCCACTTT.

The V gene is TRBV7-2, the J gene TRBJ2-3; D not resolved. Germline values: CDR1 SGHTA, CDR2 FQGNSA. This CDR3 has 16 amino acids. The germline V and J ends were trimmed by 0 bases and 0 bases, with 10 bases remaining between them. This chain's CDR3 is CASSLAERLSTDTQYF. As DNA, the CDR3 is TGTGCCAGCAGCTTAGCAGAACGGTTAAGCACAGATACGCAGTATTTT.

The rearrangement links TRBV7-6 to TRBJ1-3, with D unresolved. This CDR3 contains 17 residues. Between the trimmed V and J ends, which lost 1 base and 0 bases, there was a span of 13 bases. Germline CDR1 is SGHVS and CDR2 is FNYEAQ. For the CDR3, the DNA is TGTGCCAGCAGCTTAGTTGGAACCGGTATCTCTGGAAACACCATATATTTT. Protein sequence: CASSLVGTGISGNTIYF.

The chain recombines TRBV10-3 with TRBJ2-2, with TRBD2 identical over 13 bases. After removal of 5 bases from V and 0 bases from J, the junction contained 6 bases not matched to a gene. This CDR3 contains 18 residues. Per germline, CDR1 ENHRY and CDR2 SYGVKD. Here the CDR3 reads CAISSGLAGVPNTGELFF. CDR3 in DNA: TGTGCCATCAGTTCCGGACTAGCGGGAGTCCCGAACACCGGGGAGCTGTTTTTT.

This clone was found once. This rearrangement joins TRBV27 to TRBJ2-1; D could derive from TRBD1 or TRBD2 (5 bases each). This CDR3 spans 14 amino acids. V was pared by 2 bases and J by 8 bases, with 13 bases between. Per the germline V gene, CDR1 is MNHEY and CDR2 is SMNVEV (reference sequence). In DNA, the CDR3 is TGTGCCAGCAGTTTACGAGGGGAAAATGATGAGCAGTTCTTC. The encoded protein is CASSLRGENDEQFF.

The chain uses TRBV30 and TRBJ1-4; D is undetermined. Germline CDR1 is GTSNPN and CDR2 is SVGIG (reference sequence). This CDR3 region has 15 residues. Trimming stripped 2 bases from V and 5 bases from J, with 15 bases between. This CDR3 is CAWSPNAGGNEKLFF. DNA for the CDR3: TGTGCCTGGAGTCCCAACGCGGGTGGCAATGAAAAACTGTTTTTT. The variable domain in full, with the rest retrieved from reference TRBV30 and TRBJ1-4, is SQTIHQWPATLVQPVGSPLSLECTVEGTSNPNLYWYRQAAGRGLQLLFYSVGIGQISSEVPQNLSASRPQDRQFILSSKKLLLSDSGFYLCAWSPNAGGNEKLFFGSGTQLSVL.

This chain uses TRBV29-1 with TRBJ2-3; 7 nucleotides line up with TRBD1. V lost 0 bases, J lost 4 bases, and 7 bases stayed unmatched. Germline V CDR1 and CDR2: SQVTM, ANQGSEA. There are 15 residues in the CDR3. CDR3 protein: CSVEEGRGKADTQYF. CDR3 nucleotide sequence: TGCAGCGTTGAAGAGGGCAGGGGGAAGGCAGATACGCAGTATTTT.

The chain uses TRBV5-5 and TRBJ2-5; tentatively, D is TRBD1 (5 bases). The CDR3 is 15 amino acids. V lost 1 base and J 3 bases, leaving 13 bases between the germline ends. The V gene's germline CDR1 is SGHKS and CDR2 YYEKEE (reference sequence). In nucleotides, the CDR3 is TGTGCCAGCAGCTTGCCCCGCGGCAGGGAAGAGACCCAGTACTTC. Translation gives CASSLPRGREETQYF.

J is TRBJ1-4 and V is TRBV19; 9 nucleotides match TRBD1. This CDR3 comprises 15 residues. The V segment lost 0 bases and the J segment 5 bases; nucleotides outside the gene matches: 1. Per the germline V gene, CDR1 is LNHDA and CDR2 is SQIVND (reference sequence). The CDR3 DNA reads as TGTGCCAGTAGTATAGAAGGGACAGGGAATGAAAAACTGTTTTTT. This translates into CASSIEGTGNEKLFF.